Shown below are 9 T cell receptor beta chains from a single sample sequenced in a study of T-cell reconstitution after alpha-beta-depleted transplantation in children. Preparation of the TCRbeta library used unique molecular identifiers. TCRdb called the PCR reads again in MiXCR, with one record for every CDR3 protein. This sample has around 300,000 distinct CDR3 sequences, with around 10% found just once. This material consisted of PBMCs, taken before TCRalphabeta/CD19-depleted stem cell transplant. Receptors were obtained from a boy less than two years old with acute myeloid leukemia, due to receive a stem cell transplant.

This chain connects TRBV7-2 to TRBJ2-5; D gene unclear. Between the trimmed V and J ends, which lost 3 bases and 2 bases, there was a span of 10 bases. CDR1 is SGHTA and CDR2 is FQGNSA in the germline V gene. The CDR3 runs 14 residues. In DNA form, the CDR3 reads TGTGCCAGCAGCTTTGAAATGCGGCAAGAGACCCAGTACTTC. This codes for CASSFEMRQETQYF.

This clonotype was observed at least ten times. The chain's CDR3 is CASSPDGRREQETQYF. As DNA, the CDR3 is TGTGCCAGCTCACCGGACGGACGGCGGGAACAAGAGACCCAGTACTTC. The chain uses TRBV18 and TRBJ2-5; a possible D gene is TRBD2 (6 bases). Trimming removed 3 bases from V and 2 bases from J, with 16 bases in between. The CDR3 loop spans 16 amino acids. CDR1 and CDR2 from the germline V gene are KGHSH and LQKENI.

This clonotype was counted many times. The V gene is TRBV4-2, the J gene TRBJ2-2, with D possibly being TRBD1 (6 bases). The V and J ends lost 0 bases and 3 bases respectively, with 8 bases between them. This CDR3 contains 15 residues. CDR1 LGHNA and CDR2 YNFKEQ come from the germline V gene. Here the CDR3 DNA reads TGTGCCAGCAGCCAAGACCACAGGGACACCGGGGAGCTGTTTTTT. Protein sequence: CASSQDHRDTGELFF.

There are many counts of this clonotype. The CDR3, as DNA: TGCAGTGCTAGTAGCGGGGGTAACACAGATACGCAGTATTTT. This codes for CSASSGGNTDTQYF. This chain uses TRBV20-1 with TRBJ2-3; 9 nucleotides align to TRBD2. This CDR3 region has 14 residues. With V trimmed by 3 bases and J by 2 bases, 3 bases remained unmatched. CDR1 and CDR2 from the germline V gene are DFQATT and SNEGSKA (reference sequence).

This clonotype occurred many times. This chain connects TRBV28 to TRBJ2-5, with 7 nucleotides matching TRBD1. Germline V lookup: CDR1 MDHEN, CDR2 SYDVKM. J lost 6 bases, V lost 2 bases, and 12 bases had no gene match. The CDR3 runs 16 residues. DNA of the CDR3: TGTGCCAGCAGTTTAACTCCTGCGACAGGGATAAAGACCCAGTACTTC. This gives the protein CASSLTPATGIKTQYF. Full variable domain (remainder filled in from reference TRBV28 and TRBJ2-5): DVKVTQSSRYLVKRTGEKVFLECVQDMDHENMFWYRQDPGLGLRLIYFSYDVKMKEKGDIPEGYSVSREKKERFSLILESASTNQTSMYLCASSLTPATGIKTQYFGPGTRLLVL.

This clonotype appeared many times. This chain connects TRBV7-8 to TRBJ2-7; 10 bases align to TRBD2. V dropped 0 bases and J dropped 4; count of bases not matched to a gene: 9. This CDR3 is 17 amino acids long. Germline V lookup: CDR1 SGHVS, CDR2 FQNEAQ. The CDR3 region has the DNA TGTGCCAGCAGCTTAGCACCCGGACTAGCGGAGTTTTACGAGCAGTACTTC. Translation gives CASSLAPGLAEFYEQYF.

This clonotype was picked up many times. V is TRBV7-2 and J is TRBJ2-3; D might be TRBD2 (6 bases). Germline values: CDR1 SGHTA, CDR2 FQGNSA. This CDR3 is built from 16 residues. V gave up 2 bases and J gave up 3 bases, with 15 bases separating them. The CDR3 reads CASSLFFWRETDTQYF. CDR3 coding DNA: TGTGCCAGCAGCTTATTCTTTTGGAGGGAAACAGATACGCAGTATTTT.

CDR3 nucleotide sequence: TGCGCCAGCAGTCAATCAGAGGGGACTAGCGCGAACACCGGGGAGCTGTTTTTT. It is translated as CASSQSEGTSANTGELFF. This sequence joins TRBV23-1 and TRBJ2-2; 10 bases are shared with TRBD2. TRBV23-1 is flagged as an ORF with uncertain function. J lost 0 bases, V lost 0 bases, and 4 bases had no gene match. The CDR3 is 18 amino acids.

Ten or more counts support this clonotype. The V gene is TRBV24-1, the J gene TRBJ2-2, with 9 bases matching TRBD1. This CDR3 comprises 16 residues. Germline V gene sequence: CDR1 KGHDR, CDR2 SFDVKD. The J segment lost 5 bases and the V segment lost 7 bases, leaving 10 bases of the junction unmatched. CDR3 DNA: TGTGCCACCAGGTCTACGGGACAGGGTAGGACCGGGGAGCTGTTTTTT. This codes for CATRSTGQGRTGELFF.